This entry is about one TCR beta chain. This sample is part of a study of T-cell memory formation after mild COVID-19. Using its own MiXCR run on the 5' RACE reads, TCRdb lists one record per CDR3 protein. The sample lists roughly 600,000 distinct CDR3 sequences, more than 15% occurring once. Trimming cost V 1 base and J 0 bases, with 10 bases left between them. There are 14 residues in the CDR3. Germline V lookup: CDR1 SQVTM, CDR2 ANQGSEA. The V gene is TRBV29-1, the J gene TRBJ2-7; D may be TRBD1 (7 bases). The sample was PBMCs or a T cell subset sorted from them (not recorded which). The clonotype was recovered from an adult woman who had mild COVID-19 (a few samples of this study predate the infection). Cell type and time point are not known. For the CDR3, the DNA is TGCAGCGTTGAAGGACAGGGAGGCTCCTACGAGCAGTACTTC. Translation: CSVEGQGGSYEQYF.